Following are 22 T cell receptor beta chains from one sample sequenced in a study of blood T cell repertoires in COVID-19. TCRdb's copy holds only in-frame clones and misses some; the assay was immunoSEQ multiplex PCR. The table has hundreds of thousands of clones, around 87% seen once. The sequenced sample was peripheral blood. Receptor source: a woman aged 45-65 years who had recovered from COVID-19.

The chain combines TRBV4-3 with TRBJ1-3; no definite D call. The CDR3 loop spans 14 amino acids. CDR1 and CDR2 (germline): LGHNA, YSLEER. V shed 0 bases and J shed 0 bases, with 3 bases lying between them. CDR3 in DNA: TGCGCCAGCAGCCAAGAATACTCTGGAAACACCATATATTTT. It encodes CASSQEYSGNTIYF.

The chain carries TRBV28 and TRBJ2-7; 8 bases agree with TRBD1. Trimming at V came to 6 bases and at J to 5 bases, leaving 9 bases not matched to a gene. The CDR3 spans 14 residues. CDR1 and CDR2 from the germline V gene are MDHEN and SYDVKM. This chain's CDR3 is CASRLTGQGHEQYF. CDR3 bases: TGTGCCAGCAGACTGACCGGACAGGGCCACGAGCAGTACTTC.

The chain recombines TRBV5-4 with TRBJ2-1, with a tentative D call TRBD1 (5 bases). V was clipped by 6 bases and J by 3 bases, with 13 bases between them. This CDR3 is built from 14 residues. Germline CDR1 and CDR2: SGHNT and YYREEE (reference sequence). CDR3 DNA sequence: TGTGCCAGCAACTTTTACGACAGCTACAATGAGCAGTTCTTC. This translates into CASNFYDSYNEQFF.

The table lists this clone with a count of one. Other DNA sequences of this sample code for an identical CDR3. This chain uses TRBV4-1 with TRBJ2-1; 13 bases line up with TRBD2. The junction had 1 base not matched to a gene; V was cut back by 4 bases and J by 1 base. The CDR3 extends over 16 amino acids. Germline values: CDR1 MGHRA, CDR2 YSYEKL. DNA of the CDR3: TGCGCCAGCAGCCCGGGACTAGCGGGGTCCTACAATGAGCAGTTCTTC. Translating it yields CASSPGLAGSYNEQFF.

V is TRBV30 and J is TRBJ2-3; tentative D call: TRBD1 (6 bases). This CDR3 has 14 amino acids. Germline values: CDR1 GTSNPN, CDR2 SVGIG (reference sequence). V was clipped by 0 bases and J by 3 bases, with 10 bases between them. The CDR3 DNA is TGTGCCTGGAGTGTAGTGGGGGCAACAGATACGCAGTATTTT. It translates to CAWSVVGATDTQYF. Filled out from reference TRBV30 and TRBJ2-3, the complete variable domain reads SQTIHQWPATLVQPVGSPLSLECTVEGTSNPNLYWYRQAAGRGLQLLFYSVGIGQISSEVPQNLSASRPQDRQFILSSKKLLLSDSGFYLCAWSVVGATDTQYFGPGTRLTVL.

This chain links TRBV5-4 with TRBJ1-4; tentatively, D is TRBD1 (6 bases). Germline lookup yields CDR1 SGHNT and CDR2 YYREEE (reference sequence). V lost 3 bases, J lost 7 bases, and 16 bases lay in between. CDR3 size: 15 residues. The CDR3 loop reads CASSSKQGSSEKLFF. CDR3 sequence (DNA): TGTGCCAGCAGCTCCAAACAGGGAAGTAGTGAAAAACTGTTTTTT. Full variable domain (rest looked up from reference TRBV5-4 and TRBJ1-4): ETGVTQSPTHLIKTRGQQVTLRCSSQSGHNTVSWYQQALGQGPQFIFQYYREEENGRGNFPPRFSGLQFPNYSSELNVNALELDDSALYLCASSSKQGSSEKLFFGSGTQLSVL.

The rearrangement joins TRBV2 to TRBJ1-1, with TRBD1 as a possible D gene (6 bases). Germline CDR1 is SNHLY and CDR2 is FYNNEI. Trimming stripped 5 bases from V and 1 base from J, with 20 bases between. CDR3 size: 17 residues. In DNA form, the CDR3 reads TGTGCCAGCAGTTTGGACAGAAGTTTCATCTCGAACACTGAAGCTTTCTTT. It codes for CASSLDRSFISNTEAFF.

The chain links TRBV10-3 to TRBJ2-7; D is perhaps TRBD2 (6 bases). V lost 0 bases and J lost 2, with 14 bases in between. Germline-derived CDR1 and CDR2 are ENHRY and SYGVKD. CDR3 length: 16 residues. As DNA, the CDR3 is TGTGCCATCAGTGAGTCGGGAGGCGGCGTCCCCTACGAGCAGTACTTC. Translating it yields CAISESGGGVPYEQYF.

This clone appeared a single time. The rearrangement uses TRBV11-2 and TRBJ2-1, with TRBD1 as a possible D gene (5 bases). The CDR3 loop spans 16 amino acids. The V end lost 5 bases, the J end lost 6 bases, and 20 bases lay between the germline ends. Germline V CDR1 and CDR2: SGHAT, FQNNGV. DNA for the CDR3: TGTGCCAGCAGCCCCGAAGGCTCCCTAAGGGGCAATGAGCAGTTCTTC. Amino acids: CASSPEGSLRGNEQFF.

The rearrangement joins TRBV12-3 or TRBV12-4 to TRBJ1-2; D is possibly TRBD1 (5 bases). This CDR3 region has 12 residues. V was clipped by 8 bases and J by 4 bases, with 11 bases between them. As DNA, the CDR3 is TGTGCCAGCCATCAGGGTGGCTATGGCTACACCTTC. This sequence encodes CASHQGGYGYTF.

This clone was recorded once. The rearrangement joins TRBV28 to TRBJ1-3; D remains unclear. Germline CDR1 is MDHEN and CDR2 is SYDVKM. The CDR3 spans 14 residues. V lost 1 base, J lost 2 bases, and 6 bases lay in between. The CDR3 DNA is TGTGCCAGCAGTTTATACGGAGCTGGAAACACCATATATTTT. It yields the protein CASSLYGAGNTIYF.

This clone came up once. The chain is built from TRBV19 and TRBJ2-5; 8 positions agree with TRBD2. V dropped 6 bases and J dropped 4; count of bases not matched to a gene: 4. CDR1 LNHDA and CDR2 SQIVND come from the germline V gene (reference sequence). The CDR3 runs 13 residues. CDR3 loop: CASRPRGGETQYF. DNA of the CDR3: TGTGCCAGTAGGCCTCGGGGGGGAGAGACCCAGTACTTC.

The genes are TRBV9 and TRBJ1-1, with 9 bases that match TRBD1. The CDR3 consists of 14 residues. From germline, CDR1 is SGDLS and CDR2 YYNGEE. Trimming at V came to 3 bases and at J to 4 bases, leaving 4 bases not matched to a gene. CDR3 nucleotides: TGTGCCAGCAGCGGACAGGGGGTGCCCACTGAAGCTTTCTTT. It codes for CASSGQGVPTEAFF.

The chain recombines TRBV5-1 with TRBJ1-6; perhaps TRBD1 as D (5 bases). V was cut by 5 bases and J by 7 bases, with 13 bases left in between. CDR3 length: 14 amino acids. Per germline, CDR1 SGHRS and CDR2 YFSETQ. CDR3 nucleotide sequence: TGCGCCAGCAGGGCGGGGGACGGGAATTCACCCCTCCACTTT. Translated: CASRAGDGNSPLHF.

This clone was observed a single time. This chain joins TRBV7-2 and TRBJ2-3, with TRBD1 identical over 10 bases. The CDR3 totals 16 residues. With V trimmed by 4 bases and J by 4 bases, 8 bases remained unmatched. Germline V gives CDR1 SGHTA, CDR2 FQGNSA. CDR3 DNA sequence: TGTGCCAGCAGCTGGACCGGGACAGGGGTTCCAGATACGCAGTATTTT. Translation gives CASSWTGTGVPDTQYF.

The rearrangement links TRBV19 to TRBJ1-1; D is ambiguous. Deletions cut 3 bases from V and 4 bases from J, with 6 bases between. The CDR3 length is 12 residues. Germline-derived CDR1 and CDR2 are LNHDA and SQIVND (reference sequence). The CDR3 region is CASSIRVTEAFF. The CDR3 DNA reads TGTGCCAGTAGTATTCGGGTCACTGAAGCTTTCTTT.

The DNA of the CDR3 is TGTGCCAGCAGTTTTACAGGCTCGTCGGAGGCTTTCTTT. This encodes CASSFTGSSEAFF. This sequence joins TRBV6-6 and TRBJ1-1; D may be TRBD1 (5 bases). The CDR3 sequence is 13 residues long. In germline, CDR1 is MNHNY, CDR2 SVGAGI (reference sequence). V was trimmed by 4 bases and J by 11 bases, leaving 17 bases between them.

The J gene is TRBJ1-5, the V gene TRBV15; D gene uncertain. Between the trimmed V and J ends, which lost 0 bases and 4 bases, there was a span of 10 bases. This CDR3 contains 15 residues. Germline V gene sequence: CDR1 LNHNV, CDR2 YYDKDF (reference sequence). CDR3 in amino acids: CATSRDPSGNQPQHF. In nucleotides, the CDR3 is TGTGCCACCAGCAGAGACCCGAGCGGGAATCAGCCCCAGCATTTT.

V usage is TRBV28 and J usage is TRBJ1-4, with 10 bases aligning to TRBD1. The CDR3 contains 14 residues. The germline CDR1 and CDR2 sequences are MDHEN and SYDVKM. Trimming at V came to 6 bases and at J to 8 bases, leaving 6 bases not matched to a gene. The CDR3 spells CASSPTGGGEKLFF. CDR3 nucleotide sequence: TGTGCCAGCAGCCCGACAGGGGGCGGAGAAAAACTGTTTTTT. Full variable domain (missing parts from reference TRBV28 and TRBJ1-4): DVKVTQSSRYLVKRTGEKVFLECVQDMDHENMFWYRQDPGLGLRLIYFSYDVKMKEKGDIPEGYSVSREKKERFSLILESASTNQTSMYLCASSPTGGGEKLFFGSGTQLSVL.

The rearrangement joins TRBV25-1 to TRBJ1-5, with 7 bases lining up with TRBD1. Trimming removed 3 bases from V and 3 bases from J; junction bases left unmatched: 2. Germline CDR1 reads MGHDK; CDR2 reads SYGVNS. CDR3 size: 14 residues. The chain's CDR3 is CASSETGYNQPQHF. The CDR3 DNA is TGTGCCAGCAGTGAGACAGGGTACAATCAGCCCCAGCATTTT.

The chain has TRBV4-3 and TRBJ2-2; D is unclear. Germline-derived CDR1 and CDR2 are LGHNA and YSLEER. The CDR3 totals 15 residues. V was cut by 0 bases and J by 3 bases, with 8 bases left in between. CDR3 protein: CASSQETVYTGELFF. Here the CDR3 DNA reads TGCGCCAGCAGCCAAGAAACGGTGTACACCGGGGAGCTGTTTTTT.

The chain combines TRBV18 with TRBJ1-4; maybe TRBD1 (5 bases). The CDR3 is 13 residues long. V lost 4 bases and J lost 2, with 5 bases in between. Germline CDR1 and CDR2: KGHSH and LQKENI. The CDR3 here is CASSQGTNEKLFF. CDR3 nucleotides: TGTGCCAGCTCACAGGGGACTAATGAAAAACTGTTTTTT.